This record looks at one TCR beta chain sequence and its context. Its cognate antigen is unknown. V was cut by 3 bases and J by 5 bases, with 13 bases left in between. CDR1 and CDR2 from the germline V gene are MNHEY and SVGAGI. The CDR3 runs to 14 residues. The method was immunoSEQ multiplex PCR; TCRdb's version includes in-frame clones alone and lacks a portion of them. Among about 120,000 clones listed, over 85% were seen once. These data originate in a study of T cell responses to AZD1222 COVID-19 vaccine. Findings and caveats of the study: Spike-specific TCRs gained breadth and depth after people received two AZD1222 doses.

The starting material was peripheral blood, obtained on day 0 of AZD1222 vaccination. V gene TRBV6-5 combines with J gene TRBJ2-5; the D gene is possibly TRBD1 (6 bases). The source is an adult in good health. The CDR3 DNA sequence: TGTGCCAGCAGTTATGTGACAGGTTGGGAGACCCAGTACTTC. It encodes CASSYVTGWETQYF.